These 6 T cell receptor beta chains originate from one sample sequenced in a study of cytomegalovirus exposure and HLA in healthy donors. The PCR ran on 60 Vbeta and 13 Jbeta primers. Clones were sequenced by immunoSEQ multiplex PCR, and TCRdb holds only the in-frame ones, with some missing. The data show roughly 34,000 clones, less than 75% seen once. Sequenced sample: PBMCs. These receptor sequences come from a man aged 40-55 years in good health and CMV-seropositive.

This chain connects TRBV5-6 to TRBJ1-5, with D perhaps TRBD1 (5 bases). The CDR3 runs 14 residues. Trimming took 6 bases from V and 6 from J, leaving 16 bases between them. CDR1 and CDR2 (germline): SGHDT, YYEEEE. The CDR3 coding sequence is TGTGCCAGCAATAATTGGGGGGGGTTTCAGCCCCAGCATTTT. Amino acid sequence: CASNNWGGFQPQHF.

The V and J genes are TRBV5-4 and TRBJ1-1, with TRBD1 matching 11 bases. The germline V gene has CDR1 SGHNT and CDR2 YYREEE (reference sequence). J gave up 11 bases and V 4 bases, and 13 bases lay outside the gene matches. The CDR3 contains 15 residues. CDR3 region: CASSTGQGASSNAFF. In DNA, the CDR3 is TGTGCCAGCAGCACCGGACAGGGGGCATCAAGTAACGCTTTCTTT. Filled out from reference TRBV5-4 and TRBJ1-1, the complete variable domain reads ETGVTQSPTHLIKTRGQQVTLRCSSQSGHNTVSWYQQALGQGPQFIFQYYREEENGRGNFPPRFSGLQFPNYSSELNVNALELDDSALYLCASSTGQGASSNAFFGQGTRLTVV.

The chain employs TRBV5-1 and TRBJ2-7, with 8 positions matching TRBD1. The CDR3 spans 14 residues. The germline CDR1 and CDR2 sequences are SGHRS and YFSETQ. V trimming: 4 bases; J trimming: 2 bases; junction bases outside the gene matches: 5. In DNA, the CDR3 is TGCGCCAGCAGCGCCAGGGGGCCCACCTACGAGCAGTACTTC. Translation: CASSARGPTYEQYF.

The chain recombines TRBV9 with TRBJ1-5; 10 nucleotides agree with TRBD1. The V gene end was trimmed by 0 bases and the J gene end by 1 base; junction bases not matched to a gene: 13. The CDR3 spans 20 residues. Germline V CDR1 and CDR2: SGDLS, YYNGEE. The CDR3 reads CASSVDPGGQGWGSNQPQHF. CDR3 nucleotides: TGTGCCAGCAGCGTAGATCCTGGGGGACAGGGGTGGGGCAGCAATCAGCCCCAGCATTTT.

The chain couples TRBV19 to TRBJ2-1; D is possibly TRBD1 (5 bases). Germline V gene sequence: CDR1 LNHDA, CDR2 SQIVND (reference sequence). The length of the CDR3 is 13 residues. Trimming removed 8 bases at V and 7 bases at J, with 15 bases between. This CDR3 reads CASARAVFNEQFF. CDR3 bases: TGTGCCAGTGCCAGGGCCGTTTTTAATGAGCAGTTCTTC.

CDR3 sequence: CATSRDLSNEQFF. CDR3 DNA: TGTGCCACCAGCAGAGATCTCTCCAATGAGCAGTTCTTC. This rearrangement joins TRBV15 to TRBJ2-1; unclear D gene. This CDR3 region has 13 residues. Germline CDR1 and CDR2: LNHNV and YYDKDF (reference sequence). V dropped 0 bases and J dropped 6 bases, with 6 bases sitting between them.